A selection of T cell receptor beta chains follows, all from one sample in a study of CD8+ T cells in alopecia areata. The table came from immunoSEQ multiplex PCR; TCRdb's copy has only in-frame clones and leaves some out. Of fewer than 250,000 clones listed, 50% to 70% were seen once; the top ten hold 1.3%. The sample was CD4+ T cells sorted from blood, taken around week 49, from a patient treated with tofacitinib. Receptors were obtained from a human donor with alopecia areata. Both conserved end residues are part of each CDR3. A D gene is named only where the DNA matches it firmly. Clone size is given for some rows only: seen once, a few or many times, or a class if the clone is expanded.

d_call | clone_size | j_call | v_call | cdr3_nt | cdr3_aa
TRBD1 | NA | TRBJ2-7 | TRBV29-1 | TGCAGCGTTGGGCTCAAACAGGGGTACGAGCAGTACTTC | CSVGLKQGYEQYF
NA | once | TRBJ2-3 | TRBV27 | TGTGCCAGCAGTTTAGAGGGCACCACAGATACGCAGTATTTT | CASSLEGTTDTQYF
TRBD1 | NA | TRBJ2-7 | TRBV29-1 | TGCAGCGCCGCCGGACAGGGGTTCTACGAGCAGTACTTC | CSAAGQGFYEQYF
TRBD1 | NA | TRBJ1-1 | TRBV29-1 | TGCAGCGTTGAGGGACAGGAACCCGGGTCCCCTGAAGCTTTCTTT | CSVEGQEPGSPEAFF
NA | NA | TRBJ1-4 | TRBV30 | TGTGCCTGGGGCCCGGGACAAACTTCCGAAAAACTGTTTTTT | CAWGPGQTSEKLFF
NA | NA | TRBJ2-1 | TRBV2 | TGTGCCAGCAGTGAAGAAACTGCCCCCTACAATGAGCAGTTCTTC | CASSEETAPYNEQFF
NA | NA | TRBJ2-6 | TRBV30 | TGTGCCTGGAGTATCTACTCTGGGGCCAACGTCCTGACTTTC | CAWSIYSGANVLTF
NA | NA | TRBJ1-1 | TRBV29-1 | TGCAGCGTTGAAGGCAGAGTATACACCGAAGCTTTCTTT | CSVEGRVYTEAFF
NA | NA | TRBJ1-6 | TRBV7-2 | TGTGCCAGCAGCTTATTCTCACAGGGTGCCTCACCCCTCCACTTT | CASSLFSQGASPLHF
NA | NA | TRBJ2-3 | TRBV7-9 | TGTGCCAGCACCACCTTCCTTGCGCAGTATTTT | CASTTFLAQYF
TRBD1 | NA | TRBJ2-7 | TRBV5-1 | TGCGCCAGCAGCTTGGCCCTTGGACAGGCCTACGAGCAGTACTTC | CASSLALGQAYEQYF
TRBD2 | NA | TRBJ2-3 | TRBV9 | TGTGCCAGCAGCGTAGAAGGACTAGCTACAGATACGCAGTATTTT | CASSVEGLATDTQYF
NA | few | TRBJ1-1 | TRBV5-1 | TGCGCCAGCAGCTCTTCCAGGAACACTGAAGCTTTCTTT | CASSSSRNTEAFF
TRBD1 | NA | TRBJ1-5 | TRBV7-2 | TGTGCCAGCAGCTCCCCTGACAGGGGAAATCAGCCCCAGCATTTT | CASSSPDRGNQPQHF
NA | NA | TRBJ2-4 | TRBV29-1 | TGCAGCGTTGTTTCTGACGCAAAGGCGGTTCAGTACTTC | CSVVSDAKAVQYF
TRBD1 | NA | TRBJ1-2 | TRBV7-9 | TGTGCCAGCAGCTCGGACAGGACACTTTATGGCTACACCTTC | CASSSDRTLYGYTF
NA | NA | TRBJ1-1 | TRBV30 | TGTGCCTGGAGTGTACCCCAGGAAAGCCGGAACACTGAAGCTTTCTTT | CAWSVPQESRNTEAFF
NA | NA | TRBJ2-6 | TRBV29-1 | TGCAGCGTTGAAGAGGACAGGGCCAACGTCCTGACTTTC | CSVEEDRANVLTF
NA | NA | TRBJ1-5 | TRBV2 | TGTGCCAGCAGCCGTGACAGCGCAATTAATCAGCCCCAGCATTTT | CASSRDSAINQPQHF
NA | NA | TRBJ1-5 | TRBV4-3 | TGCGCCAGCAGCCAAGATCGAATCCAGCCCCAGCATTTT | CASSQDRIQPQHF
TRBD1 | few | TRBJ2-7 | TRBV5-4 | TGTGCCAGCAGCTTGGGGGGACAGGGGGCCGGGGAGCAGTACTTC | CASSLGGQGAGEQYF
NA | once | TRBJ2-1 | TRBV6-5 | TGTGCCAGCAGTTACTCGCAGCACAATGAGCAGTTCTTC | CASSYSQHNEQFF
TRBD2 | NA | TRBJ2-6 | TRBV2 | TGTGCCAGCACCGGAGCGGGGAGCTCTGGGGCCAACGTCCTGACTTTC | CASTGAGSSGANVLTF
NA | NA | TRBJ1-1 | TRBV4-3 | TGCGCCAGCAGCCAAGAGGACCTCACTGAAGCTTTCTTT | CASSQEDLTEAFF
NA | NA | TRBJ1-1 | TRBV6-5 | TGTGCCAGCAAGAGTGGTTTGTGGACGAACACTGAAGCTTTCTTT | CASKSGLWTNTEAFF
TRBD1 | NA | TRBJ2-6 | TRBV30 | TGTGCCTGGGGGACAGGGGCCCCCTCTGGGGCCAACGTCCTGACTTTC | CAWGTGAPSGANVLTF
NA | few | TRBJ1-1 | TRBV29-1 | TGCAGCGTTTCCCCCCCAACCCCCAACACTGAAGCTTTCTTT | CSVSPPTPNTEAFF
NA | NA | TRBJ1-6 | TRBV4-1 | TGCGCCAGCAGCCAAGATCAGGGGAGCTATAATTCACCCCTCCACTTT | CASSQDQGSYNSPLHF
NA | NA | TRBJ2-6 | TRBV30 | TGTGCCTGTCAGTTCGAGGCATCTGGGGCCAACGTCCTGACTTTC | CACQFEASGANVLTF
NA | NA | TRBJ1-1 | TRBV29-1 | TGCAGCGTTGAACGGGGGGGAGTGAACACTGAAGCTTTCTTT | CSVERGGVNTEAFF
NA | once | TRBJ2-1 | TRBV5-4 | TGTGCCAGCAGCTTGGAAGGTACCCGCTCCTACAATGAGCAGTTCTTC | CASSLEGTRSYNEQFF